This T cell receptor (beta chain) originates from a study of early T cells in non-severe SARS-CoV-2 infection. Study-level background: Chains from this unsorted whole-blood bulk RNA could not be paired. Study results and limitations: In VDJdb matching, anti-spike CD8 responses were favored while private and CD4 specificities went missing.

Points on this clonotype: What it recognizes is unknown.

Attachment of unique molecular identifiers to individual cDNA molecules was performed. TCRdb redid the calling of the 5' RACE reads with MiXCR, one entry per CDR3 protein. The sample holds more than 65,000 distinct CDR3 sequences; 9.5% to 15% are singletons and the top ten take 2.7%. V was clipped by 2 bases and J by 2 bases, with 16 bases between them. The CDR3 totals 17 residues. The germline CDR1 and CDR2 sequences are SGHRS and YFSETQ. The sample here was whole blood, taken at baseline. The TCR comes from an adult who was a healthcare worker with PCR-confirmed SARS-CoV-2 infection or an uninfected control (not recorded which). The rearrangement links TRBV5-1 to TRBJ2-2; D is possibly TRBD2 (7 bases). This CDR3 is CASSFSSGGLNTGELFF. CDR3 bases: TGCGCCAGCAGCTTCTCTTCGGGGGGCCTAAACACCGGGGAGCTGTTTTTT.